Reported below is one T cell receptor (beta chain). In the original processing: How many nucleated cells were present was estimated from reference gene primer amplification. Profiling relied on immunoSEQ multiplex PCR, and the TCRdb table lists in-frame clones only, not all of them. Clonal size and the V and J genes are those of that table, whereas D and trimming came from the DNA. The repertoire includes roughly 200,000 clones, around nine tenths of them detected once, and approximately 12% sits in the top ten. The data belong to a study of blood T cell repertoires in COVID-19. As for the study in general: Samples came from the United States, Italy and Spain, spanning acute and convalescent COVID-19. In each case, the material was cDNA or gDNA derived from T cells, B-cell-depleted T cells, or PBMCs.

Per the germline V gene, CDR1 is SGDLS and CDR2 is YYNGEE. V lost 2 bases and J lost 3; bases outside the gene matches: 3. The CDR3 totals 14 residues. This receptor was obtained from a woman aged 18-29 years who had recovered from COVID-19. Sequencing used peripheral blood. This sequence joins TRBV9 and TRBJ2-3; 7 bases align to TRBD2. CDR3 DNA sequence: TGTGCCAGCAGCGTGGGGGGGAGAACAGATACGCAGTATTTT. This sequence encodes CASSVGGRTDTQYF. The full variable domain, with the rest looked up from reference TRBV9 and TRBJ2-3, is DSGVTQTPKHLITATGQRVTLRCSPRSGDLSVYWYQQSLDQGLQFLIQYYNGEERAKGNILERFSAQQFPDLHSELNLSSLELGDSALYFCASSVGGRTDTQYFGPGTRLTVL.